Listed below are T cell receptor beta chains from one sample, sequenced in a study of blood T cells in healthy people across ages. TCRdb passed the 5' RACE reads through MiXCR, listing each CDR3 protein once. The sample holds about 1.4 million distinct CDR3 sequences, around 59% seen once. The sequencing sample was made of blood. These receptors were collected from a man aged 18 to 29 in good health. Each CDR3 is given with its conserved first and last residue. D genes are given only for firm matches. Only part of the rows carry a size: once, few, many, or a class if the clone is expanded.

v_gene	d_gene	j_gene	abundance	CDR3aa	CDR3nt
TRBV15	.	TRBJ1-6	few	CATGSSYNSPLHF	TGTGCCACCGGGAGCTCCTATAATTCACCCCTCCACTTT
TRBV7-9	.	TRBJ1-6	.	CASSSRSGGNSPLHF	TGTGCCAGCAGCTCCCGATCCGGGGGGAACTCACCCCTCCACTTT
TRBV6-6	.	TRBJ1-3	.	CASSYGAGLHTIYF	TGTGCCAGCAGTTACGGGGCAGGATTACACACCATATATTTT
TRBV4-2	.	TRBJ2-1	.	CASSQDQLNEQFF	TGTGCCAGCAGCCAAGATCAACTCAATGAGCAGTTCTTC
TRBV12-3/TRBV12-4	TRBD2	TRBJ2-5	.	CTSSFRGLAGGYHQETQYF	TGTACCAGCAGTTTTCGGGGACTAGCGGGGGGTTACCACCAAGAGACCCAGTACTTC
TRBV6-6	.	TRBJ1-1	.	CASSYVKNTEAFF	TGTGCCAGCAGTTACGTTAAGAACACTGAAGCTTTCTTT
TRBV29-1	.	TRBJ1-1	once	CSVERVGKNTEAFF	TGCAGCGTTGAAAGGGTGGGGAAGAACACTGAAGCTTTCTTT
TRBV7-9	.	TRBJ1-2	.	CASSLASHLYTF	TGTGCCAGCAGCTTGGCGTCACACTTATACACCTTC
TRBV9	.	TRBJ1-1	few	CASSPSSLGVTEAFF	TGTGCCAGCAGCCCTTCGTCACTCGGGGTTACTGAAGCTTTCTTT
TRBV12-3/TRBV12-4	.	TRBJ1-2	few	CASSPDFGYGYTF	TGTGCCAGCAGTCCTGATTTCGGCTATGGCTACACCTTC
TRBV5-6	.	TRBJ2-1	.	CASSLGGEEQFF	TGTGCCAGCAGCTTGGGGGGGGAGGAGCAGTTCTTC
TRBV29-1	.	TRBJ2-3	.	CSADRDYSTDTQYF	TGCAGCGCCGACAGGGACTATAGCACAGATACGCAGTATTTT
TRBV6-2/TRBV6-3	TRBD2	TRBJ2-1	.	CASSYELAGFDEQFF	TGTGCCAGCAGTTACGAACTAGCGGGATTTGATGAGCAGTTCTTC
TRBV7-2	TRBD1	TRBJ2-4	.	CASSATGNIQYF	TGTGCCAGCAGCGCGACAGGGAACATTCAGTACTTC
TRBV12-3/TRBV12-4	.	TRBJ2-3	.	CASSFGLKADTQYF	TGTGCCAGCAGTTTTGGGTTGAAAGCGGATACGCAGTATTTT